This T cell receptor (beta chain) was recovered during a study of T cell repertoires in cytomegalovirus infection. The CDR3 totals 12 residues. Per germline, CDR1 SQVTM and CDR2 ANQGSEA. The V end was cut by 7 bases, the J end by 2 bases, with 11 bases between. General study findings and limits: CMV-specific TCR beta clonotypes restricted by HLA-C dominated the ex vivo response.

This clonotype was detected ten times or more. Its target is not known. TCRdb re-called the reads with MiXCR, one entry per CDR3 protein. The sample has almost 300,000 distinct CDR3 sequences, approximately 8.9% seen once. V usage is TRBV29-1 and J usage is TRBJ1-1; perhaps TRBD1 as D (5 bases). The receptor comes from a human donor in good health (CMV status not recorded). Some clones in this sample may be carry-over from other donors' samples. Specimen: PBMCs. For the CDR3, the DNA is TGCAGCGCCGGGACGGATAACACTGAAGCTTTCTTT. It yields the protein CSAGTDNTEAFF.